This TCR beta chain emerged from a study of blood T cell repertoires in COVID-19. Across the study: Samples came from the United States, Italy and Spain, spanning acute and convalescent COVID-19. The analysed material was cDNA or gDNA that came from T cells, B-cell-depleted T cells, or PBMCs.

On this clone itself: The junction and the germline gene differ at one end; a read error may be behind it.

Original processing methods: Amplification from reference gene primers served as the basis for estimated nucleated cell counts. Assay: immunoSEQ multiplex PCR; the TCRdb copy retains only in-frame clones and omits some. The V and J calls and the clone size are those of that table, but D and trimming were determined from the DNA. The sample records around 150,000 clones, roughly 80% being singletons. This CDR3 region has 16 residues. Germline CDR1 and CDR2: SGHRS and YFSETQ. Specimen: peripheral blood. The chain has TRBV5-1 and TRBJ2-5; TRBD1 agrees at 10 bases. The receptor was derived from a human donor in a cohort sampled during active COVID-19. The CDR3 sequence: CASSLGPGQGQETQYF. CDR3 coding DNA: TGCGCCAGCAGTTTGGGGCCGGGACAGGGGCAAGAGACCCAGTACTTC.